Only one count was recorded for the clone carrying this TCR beta chain. The J segment lost 6 bases and the V segment lost 7 bases, leaving 6 bases of the junction unmatched. CDR3 length: 13 residues. CDR1 and CDR2 (germline): SQVTM, ANQGSEA. The entry originates in a study of T cell changes during pregnancy in multiple sclerosis. Clones were sequenced by immunoSEQ multiplex PCR, and TCRdb holds only the in-frame ones, with some missing. Among tens of thousands of clones listed, approximately 92% were seen once. The sequence came from a female donor in good health, enrolled as a control in a pregnancy study. The starting material was CD4+ T cells from peripheral blood mononuclear cells, obtained after pregnancy. This chain connects TRBV29-1 to TRBJ2-1; 10 bases are shared with TRBD1. The CDR3, as DNA: TGCAGCGGGGCCGGGACAGGGGCCAATGAGCAGTTCTTC. This sequence encodes CSGAGTGANEQFF.